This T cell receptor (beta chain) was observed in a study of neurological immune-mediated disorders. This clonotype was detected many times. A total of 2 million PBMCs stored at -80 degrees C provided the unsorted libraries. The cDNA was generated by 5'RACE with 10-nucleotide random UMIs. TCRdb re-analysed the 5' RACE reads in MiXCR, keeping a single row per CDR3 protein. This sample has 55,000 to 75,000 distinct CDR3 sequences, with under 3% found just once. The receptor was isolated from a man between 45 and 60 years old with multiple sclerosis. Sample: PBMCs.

The CDR3 loop is CASSYSEPTGELFF. The CDR3 bases are TGTGCCAGCAGTTACTCGGAGCCCACCGGGGAGCTGTTTTTT. The chain links TRBV6-6 to TRBJ2-2; D ambiguous. V lost 0 bases, J lost 4 bases, and 6 bases lay in between. The CDR3 length is 14 residues. CDR1 and CDR2 (germline): MNHNY, SVGAGI (reference sequence).